The entry below describes one T cell receptor (beta chain). Clones were sequenced by immunoSEQ multiplex PCR, and TCRdb holds only the in-frame ones, with some missing. The sample lists a few hundred thousand clones; 70% to 90% were seen once. These data originate in a study of blood T cell repertoires in COVID-19. Study-level information: The United States, Italy and Spain provided the acute and convalescent COVID-19 samples.

Losses at the gene ends were 4 bases for V and 6 bases for J; bases not matched to a gene: 13. This CDR3 has 17 residues. From germline, CDR1 is SGHNT and CDR2 YYREEE (reference sequence). Clinical history as reported by participants underpinned cohort assignment. Donors in Cohort 3 who had recovered were those with two negative PCRs, healthcare professional clearance, or resolution of their symptoms. Sequenced input: PBMCs or T cells enriched from blood (not recorded which). The chain couples TRBV5-4 to TRBJ2-1; 10 positions agree with TRBD1. The TCR was taken from a man in his thirties or forties who had recovered from COVID-19. CDR3 DNA: TGTGCCAGCAGCGCACCCACCGGGACAGGGGCTACCAATGAGCAGTTCTTC. It yields the protein CASSAPTGTGATNEQFF.